Listed here are 31 T cell receptor beta chains from one sample, sequenced in a study of blood T cell repertoires in COVID-19. Repertoires were generated with immunoSEQ multiplex PCR, while TCRdb's copy carries only in-frame clones and drops some. The table has about 39,000 clones, 70% to 80% seen once; the top ten hold approximately 23%. The material sequenced was peripheral blood. Receptors were obtained from a man between 65 and 85 years old with acute or convalescent COVID-19.

V is TRBV7-2 and J is TRBJ1-2; TRBD1 might be the D (6 bases). The CDR3 totals 14 residues. Trimming removed 2 bases at V and 7 bases at J, with 14 bases between. Germline assignment: CDR1 SGHTA and CDR2 FQGNSA. Here the CDR3 reads CASSLKIQGRGYTF. CDR3 coding DNA: TGTGCCAGCAGCTTAAAAATACAGGGACGTGGCTACACCTTC.

The chain employs TRBV27 and TRBJ2-2; 9 nucleotides align to TRBD2. V trimming: 0 bases; J trimming: 6 bases; junction bases outside the gene matches: 11. The CDR3 is 18 residues long. From germline, CDR1 is MNHEY and CDR2 SMNVEV (reference sequence). CDR3 sequence (DNA): TGTGCCAGCAGTTTATCGATAGGGACTAGCAGCGTCTCCGGGGAGCTGTTTTTT. Translating it yields CASSLSIGTSSVSGELFF.

This chain joins TRBV2 and TRBJ2-5; 8 positions match TRBD2. The CDR3 is 15 residues long. Per germline, CDR1 SNHLY and CDR2 FYNNEI. Trimming at V came to 7 bases and at J to 1 base, leaving 8 bases not matched to a gene. The DNA for the CDR3 is TGTGCCAGCATGAAAGCGGGAGTGGGCCAAGAGACCCAGTACTTC. Translating it yields CASMKAGVGQETQYF.

The chain combines TRBV9 with TRBJ2-2; weak D call: TRBD2 (6 bases). Germline CDR1 SGDLS, CDR2 YYNGEE. CDR3 length: 16 residues. The V end lost 0 bases, the J end lost 5 bases, and 14 bases lay between the germline ends. For the CDR3, the DNA is TGTGCCAGCAGCGTAGCGTTGACTAGTCAAACCGGGGAGCTGTTTTTT. Its protein product is CASSVALTSQTGELFF. The full variable domain, completed using reference TRBV9 and TRBJ2-2, is DSGVTQTPKHLITATGQRVTLRCSPRSGDLSVYWYQQSLDQGLQFLIQYYNGEERAKGNILERFSAQQFPDLHSELNLSSLELGDSALYFCASSVALTSQTGELFFGEGSRLTVL.

The rearrangement uses TRBV27 and TRBJ1-2; TRBD1 might be the D (5 bases). The CDR3 sequence is 15 residues long. Germline V gene data show CDR1 as MNHEY and CDR2 as SMNVEV (reference sequence). V lost 5 bases and J 2 bases, leaving 15 bases between the germline ends. The CDR3 sequence is CASSSFRVGNYGYTF. The CDR3 DNA is TGTGCCAGCAGTAGCTTCAGGGTGGGGAACTATGGCTACACCTTC.

V is TRBV15 and J is TRBJ2-7, with D perhaps matching TRBD2 (5 bases). Germline values: CDR1 LNHNV, CDR2 YYDKDF (reference sequence). The CDR3 consists of 14 residues. V dropped 5 bases and J dropped 4 bases, with 15 bases sitting between them. This chain's CDR3 is CATSVGPTGYEQYF. CDR3 coding DNA: TGTGCCACCAGCGTCGGACCCACGGGATACGAGCAGTACTTC.

The V call is TRBV10-1, the J call TRBJ2-3; possible D gene TRBD2, 5 bases. Per the germline V gene, CDR1 is WNHNN and CDR2 is SYGVQD (reference sequence). Trimming cost V 2 bases and J 2 bases, with 14 bases left between them. CDR3 length: 16 amino acids. The CDR3 sequence: CASSEVGLRPTDTQYF. CDR3 nucleotides: TGCGCCAGCAGTGAGGTCGGACTCAGACCCACAGATACGCAGTATTTT.

This rearrangement joins TRBV28 to TRBJ1-2, with TRBD1 matching over 11 bases. The CDR3 is 16 amino acids. From germline, CDR1 is MDHEN and CDR2 SYDVKM. Trimming took 3 bases from V and 8 from J; bases not matched to a gene: 11. CDR3 region: CASSFTAVGQGEGYTF. CDR3 bases: TGTGCCAGCAGTTTTACGGCGGTGGGACAGGGGGAGGGCTACACCTTC.

The chain joins TRBV6-2 or TRBV6-3 to TRBJ2-1; 12 bases align to TRBD1. With 4 bases clipped from V and 4 bases from J, the junction kept 5 bases outside the gene matches. The length of the CDR3 is 16 residues. Germline CDR1 MNHEY, CDR2 SVGEGT. CDR3: CASSSGTGGLYNEQFF. In DNA form, the CDR3 reads TGTGCCAGCAGTTCCGGGACAGGGGGCCTATACAATGAGCAGTTCTTC.

Only one count was recorded for this clone. V gene TRBV7-2 combines with J gene TRBJ1-1; 7 nucleotides agree with TRBD1. The CDR3 sequence is 12 residues long. The junction had 5 bases not matched to a gene; V was cut back by 4 bases and J by 9 bases. The V gene's germline CDR1 is SGHTA and CDR2 FQGNSA. Here the CDR3 reads CASSYRDRQAFF. CDR3 in DNA: TGTGCCAGCAGCTACCGGGACAGACAAGCTTTCTTT.

The chain couples TRBV7-3 to TRBJ2-5, with 7 nucleotides matching TRBD2. CDR1 and CDR2 from the germline V gene are SGHTA and FQGTGA. The CDR3 totals 14 residues. The J segment lost 2 bases and the V segment lost 5 bases, leaving 5 bases of the junction unmatched. CDR3 sequence: CASSRLAGQETQYF. The CDR3 nucleotides are TGTGCCAGCAGCCGACTAGCAGGGCAAGAGACCCAGTACTTC.

This clone has a single count. The CDR3 nucleotides read TGTGCCAGCAGCCGACAGGGGAACAATGAGCAGTTCTTC. This translates into CASSRQGNNEQFF. The genes are TRBV6-5 and TRBJ2-1; 8 nucleotides align to TRBD1. The trim removed 6 bases at V and 5 bases at J, leaving 3 bases unmatched. In germline, CDR1 is MNHEY, CDR2 SVGAGI. The CDR3 sequence is 13 residues long.

This clone was seen at least ten times. The chain couples TRBV15 to TRBJ2-1; the match to TRBD1 covers 11 bases. CDR1 is LNHNV, CDR2 YYDKDF, per germline (reference sequence). The CDR3 has 16 amino acids. J was trimmed by 6 bases and V by 4 bases; bases with no gene match: 8. The DNA of the CDR3 is TGTGCCACCAGCAAGGACAGGGGGCAAGCAGGCAATGAGCAGTTCTTC. It is translated as CATSKDRGQAGNEQFF.

This chain joins TRBV7-9 and TRBJ1-2, with 9 bases matching TRBD1. The germline CDR1 and CDR2 sequences are SEHNR and FQNEAQ (reference sequence). The CDR3 has 16 residues. The V gene end was trimmed by 2 bases and the J gene end by 4 bases; junction bases not matched to a gene: 8. The DNA of the CDR3 is TGTGCCAGCAGCTTATTAGCCGACAGGGGGGCCTATGGCTACACCTTC. It translates to CASSLLADRGAYGYTF.

The gene calls are TRBV10-3 and TRBJ1-3; the match to TRBD1 covers 7 bases. Unmatched junction bases numbered 9, after V lost 10 bases and J lost 0 bases. This CDR3 region has 15 residues. Germline V lookup: CDR1 ENHRY, CDR2 SYGVKD. The CDR3 spells CATGTASFSGNTIYF. CDR3 bases: TGTGCCACCGGGACAGCCTCCTTCTCTGGAAACACCATATATTTT.

The chain links TRBV6-6 to TRBJ1-1, with D possibly TRBD1 on 6 matching bases. The length of the CDR3 is 14 residues. The germline V and J ends were trimmed by 11 bases and 1 base, with 17 bases remaining between them. Germline-derived CDR1 and CDR2 are MNHNY and SVGAGI (reference sequence). CDR3 amino acids: CASRSGASNTEAFF. The CDR3 nucleotides are TGTGCCTCCAGGTCAGGGGCCTCGAACACTGAAGCTTTCTTT.

This clone was counted only a few times. This chain connects TRBV10-3 to TRBJ2-1; 8 bases are shared with TRBD2. The CDR3 runs 16 residues. Germline V gives CDR1 ENHRY, CDR2 SYGVKD. The V and J ends lost 8 bases and 8 bases, in that order; junction bases with no gene match: 17. The DNA of the CDR3 is TGTGCCATCCGGGGGGGCCAGGGGAGAGGAGGGGATGAGCAGTTCTTC. Its protein is CAIRGGQGRGGDEQFF.

DNA for the CDR3: TGCGCCAGCAGTGATTCCTCCCCTAGCGGGCAGCAGTATTTT. This sequence encodes CASSDSSPSGQQYF. The gene calls are TRBV10-1 and TRBJ2-3; TRBD2 agrees at 8 bases. Trimming cost V 3 bases and J 11 bases; bases outside gene matches: 10. Germline lookup yields CDR1 WNHNN and CDR2 SYGVQD (reference sequence). The CDR3 is made up of 14 amino acids.

V gene TRBV16 combines with J gene TRBJ1-1; D uncertain. The CDR3 is 15 amino acids. The V gene lost 4 bases and the J gene lost 4 bases, with 16 bases spanning the gap. Germline V gene lookup returns CDR1 KGHSY and CDR2 FQNENV. CDR3 sequence: CASSLQSGDGTEAFF. The CDR3 bases are TGTGCCAGCAGCCTCCAGTCAGGCGATGGCACTGAAGCTTTCTTT. The full variable domain, with the rest looked up from reference TRBV16 and TRBJ1-1, is GEEVAQTPKHLVRGEGQKAKLYCAPIKGHSYVFWYQQVLKNEFKFLISFQNENVFDETGMPKERFSAKCLPNSPCSLEIQATKLEDSAVYFCASSLQSGDGTEAFFGQGTRLTVV.

The chain uses TRBV27 and TRBJ2-2, with TRBD2 matching over 9 bases. CDR3 length: 16 residues. Trimming at V came to 5 bases and at J to 4 bases, leaving 8 bases not matched to a gene. CDR1 is MNHEY and CDR2 is SMNVEV in the germline V gene (reference sequence). The CDR3 is CASSPRTSAFTGELFF. The CDR3 bases are TGTGCCAGCAGTCCAAGGACTAGCGCGTTCACCGGGGAGCTGTTTTTT.

This clone was seen a handful of times. The chain recombines TRBV11-2 with TRBJ2-7, with a possible D match to TRBD2 (5 bases). The V and J ends lost 5 bases and 0 bases respectively, with 8 bases between them. Germline CDR1 reads SGHAT; CDR2 reads FQNNGV. The CDR3 is 13 amino acids. This CDR3 reads CASSLGDSYEQYF. CDR3 DNA sequence: TGTGCCAGCAGCCTCGGGGACTCCTACGAGCAGTACTTC.

This clone turned up a few times. J is TRBJ2-4 and V is TRBV19; maybe TRBD2 (5 bases). This CDR3 region has 14 residues. Germline V gene data show CDR1 as LNHDA and CDR2 as SQIVND (reference sequence). Trimming shortened V by 7 bases and J by 0 bases, and 10 bases separated the two germline ends. In nucleotides, the CDR3 is TGTGCCAGTAATAGAGGACTAGCCAAAAACATTCAGTACTTC. Translating gives CASNRGLAKNIQYF.

The chain has TRBV4-1 and TRBJ2-3; D might be TRBD2 (5 bases). The CDR3 is 15 residues long. Trimming cost V 0 bases and J 5 bases, with 12 bases left between them. CDR1 is MGHRA, CDR2 YSYEKL, per germline. The DNA of the CDR3 is TGCGCCAGCAGCCAAGATCCCTGGAGGATAGATACGCAGTATTTT. Translating it yields CASSQDPWRIDTQYF.

Only a few counts were recorded for this clone. The V call is TRBV7-9, the J call TRBJ1-5; a possible D gene is TRBD1 (5 bases). The CDR3 extends over 14 amino acids. Germline V CDR1 and CDR2: SEHNR, FQNEAQ (reference sequence). The ends were cut back, 5 bases at V and 2 bases at J, with 10 bases in the middle. The CDR3 sequence is CASSPGNGNQPQHF. CDR3 in DNA: TGTGCCAGCAGCCCAGGGAACGGCAATCAGCCCCAGCATTTT.

The rearrangement joins TRBV29-1 to TRBJ1-6; 8 bases map to TRBD1. The CDR3 extends over 13 amino acids. The germline V gene encodes CDR1 SQVTM and CDR2 ANQGSEA. V gave up 6 bases and J gave up 14 bases; unmatched junction bases: 12. This CDR3 reads CSVQGADLATLHF. The CDR3 DNA sequence: TGCAGCGTGCAGGGGGCGGATTTGGCGACCCTCCACTTT.

This sequence joins TRBV9 and TRBJ2-7; 7 nucleotides match TRBD2. CDR3 length: 14 residues. Germline CDR1 is SGDLS and CDR2 is YYNGEE. V lost 6 bases, J lost 6 bases, and 12 bases stayed unmatched. The CDR3 loop reads CASTVGSAGVEQYF. As DNA, the CDR3 is TGTGCCAGCACCGTCGGGAGCGCGGGGGTCGAGCAGTACTTC.

The J gene is TRBJ2-7, the V gene TRBV27; 8 positions match TRBD1. In germline, CDR1 is MNHEY, CDR2 SMNVEV (reference sequence). The CDR3 contains 17 residues. V trimming: 3 bases; J trimming: 0 bases; junction bases outside the gene matches: 10. The CDR3 DNA reads TGTGCCAGCAGTTTGTCCGTTCAGGGGGCCGGCTCCTACGAGCAGTACTTC. Translating gives CASSLSVQGAGSYEQYF.

V usage is TRBV5-4 and J usage is TRBJ1-3; D may be TRBD1 (5 bases). The length of the CDR3 is 15 residues. Germline V gene data show CDR1 as SGHNT and CDR2 as YYREEE (reference sequence). The V gene lost 4 bases and the J gene lost 0 bases, with 11 bases spanning the gap. For the CDR3, the DNA is TGTGCCAGCAGCACTAACAGGAGCTCTGGAAACACCATATATTTT. It specifies CASSTNRSSGNTIYF.

J is TRBJ2-1 and V is TRBV18; possible D gene TRBD2, 5 bases. Germline CDR1 reads KGHSH; CDR2 reads LQKENI. The CDR3 is 11 residues long. V lost 1 base and J lost 10, with 5 bases in between. The CDR3 protein is CASSPLAEQFF. CDR3 in DNA: TGTGCCAGCTCACCACTAGCGGAGCAGTTCTTC.

The table lists this clone with a few counts. The V gene is TRBV20-1, the J gene TRBJ2-3; D remains ambiguous. The CDR3 covers 13 residues. Germline CDR1 is DFQATT and CDR2 is SNEGSKA (reference sequence). Trimming cost V 3 bases and J 5 bases, with 12 bases left between them. The CDR3 DNA follows: TGCAGTGCTAGTATTGATAGTGGAGATACGCAGTATTTT. It is translated as CSASIDSGDTQYF.

The CDR3 bases are TGTGCCAGCAGCTTACCGGGACAGGGGGCATCCGAGCAGTACTTC. Its protein product is CASSLPGQGASEQYF. The rearrangement uses TRBV5-6 and TRBJ2-7; 12 bases line up with TRBD1. V lost 2 bases and J lost 6; bases outside the gene matches: 6. The CDR3 is 15 residues long. Per germline, CDR1 SGHDT and CDR2 YYEEEE.